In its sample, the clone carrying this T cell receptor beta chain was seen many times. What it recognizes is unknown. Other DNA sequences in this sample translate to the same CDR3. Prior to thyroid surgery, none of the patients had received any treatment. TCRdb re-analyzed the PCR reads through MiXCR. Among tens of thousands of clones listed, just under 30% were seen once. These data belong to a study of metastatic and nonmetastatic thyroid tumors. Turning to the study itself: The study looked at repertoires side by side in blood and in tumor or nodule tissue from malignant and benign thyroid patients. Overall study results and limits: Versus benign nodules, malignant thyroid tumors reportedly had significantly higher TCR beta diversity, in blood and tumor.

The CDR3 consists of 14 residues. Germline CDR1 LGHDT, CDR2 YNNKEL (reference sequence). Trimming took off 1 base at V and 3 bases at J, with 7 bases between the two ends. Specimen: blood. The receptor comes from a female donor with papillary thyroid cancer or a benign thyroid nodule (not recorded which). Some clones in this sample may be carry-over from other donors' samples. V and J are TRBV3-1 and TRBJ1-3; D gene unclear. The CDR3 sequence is CASSQGGSGNTIYF. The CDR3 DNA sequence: TGTGCCAGCAGCCAAGGGGGTAGTGGAAACACCATATATTTT.